Shown below are 2 T cell receptor beta chains from a single sample sequenced in a study of T cell responses to AZD1222 COVID-19 vaccine. Sequencing was performed with immunoSEQ multiplex PCR; in TCRdb, only in-frame clones are kept and a portion is missing. The sample holds 100,000 to 150,000 clones, under 90% seen once. The source was peripheral blood, collected on day 0 of AZD1222 vaccination. These receptors were obtained from an adult in good health.

The CDR3 region is CASSQGPSRVDGYTF. In DNA, the CDR3 is TGTGCCAGCAGCCAGGGCCCCAGTAGGGTTGATGGCTACACCTTC. This chain joins TRBV7-8 and TRBJ1-2, with D tentatively TRBD1 (5 bases). The CDR3 spans 15 residues. CDR1 and CDR2 from the germline V gene are SGHVS and FQNEAQ. Trimming removed 5 bases from V and 6 bases from J, with 19 bases in between.

This chain uses TRBV15 with TRBJ2-3, with 7 bases identical to TRBD1. Germline V gene data show CDR1 as LNHNV and CDR2 as YYDKDF (reference sequence). The J segment lost 4 bases and the V segment lost 0 bases, leaving 7 bases of the junction unmatched. The CDR3 contains 16 residues. The CDR3 DNA sequence: TGTGCCACCAGCAGAGAAGGACAGGCTCGGGCAGATACGCAGTATTTT. Its protein product is CATSREGQARADTQYF. Full variable domain (remainder filled in from reference TRBV15 and TRBJ2-3): DAMVIQNPRYQVTQFGKPVTLSCSQTLNHNVMYWYQQKSSQAPKLLFHYYDKDFNNEADTPDNFQSRRPNTSFCFLDIRSPGLGDTAMYLCATSREGQARADTQYFGPGTRLTVL.